Listed below are T cell receptor beta chains from one sample, sequenced in a study of CD8+CD57+ T cells in acquired aplastic anemia. TCRdb ran MiXCR on the reads and lists one entry per CDR3 protein. Here the sample spans around 430,000 distinct CDR3 sequences, about a third being singletons. Specimen: sorted CD4+, CD8+, or CD8+CD57+ T cells (not recorded which) from PBMCs. These receptors all come from a human donor with aplastic anemia. The CDR3 runs from the conserved cysteine through the conserved F or W. D genes are given only for firm matches. The size of a clone is reported for some rows only, either as once, few or many, or as a class for expanded clones.

abundance,j_gene,v_gene,d_gene,CDR3nt,CDR3aa
.,TRBJ2-2,TRBV19,.,TGTGCCAGTAGTATAGAAGGCGGCGGGGAGCTGTTTTTT,CASSIEGGGELFF
.,TRBJ2-1,TRBV6-5,.,TGTGCCAGCAGTTACTCTACTGCAGGGCCGGGGGAGCAGTTCTTC,CASSYSTAGPGEQFF
few,TRBJ1-2,TRBV4-3,TRBD1,TGCGCCAGCAGCCACTTGGGACAGGGGGAAAACTATGGCTACACCTTC,CASSHLGQGENYGYTF
.,TRBJ1-5,TRBV6-1,TRBD1,TGTGCCAGCAGTGAACGGACAGGGAGTCAGCCCCAGCATTTT,CASSERTGSQPQHF
.,TRBJ1-2,TRBV11-2,.,TGTGCCAGCAGCCGGACTTCCGGGAACCTTAACTATGGCTACGCCTTC,CASSRTSGNLNYGYAF
.,TRBJ1-2,TRBV2,TRBD1,TGTGCCTGGAGCCGGGACAGCTATGGCTACACCTTC,CAWSRDSYGYTF
few,TRBJ1-1,TRBV5-1,TRBD1,TGCGCCAGCAGCAGGGACAGGGGCACTAACACTGAAGCTTTCTTT,CASSRDRGTNTEAFF
.,TRBJ1-5,TRBV2,TRBD1,TGTGCCAGCAGTGAAGGACAGGGGGGGTATCAGCCCCAGCATTTT,CASSEGQGGYQPQHF
.,TRBJ2-5,TRBV5-1,.,TGCGCCAGCAGCTACGCCCGAGGACAAGCCCGGGAGACCCAGTACTTC,CASSYARGQARETQYF
few,TRBJ1-1,TRBV20-1,.,TGCAGTGCTAGTCGCCAGGGGAGGAGCACTGAAGCTTTCTTT,CSASRQGRSTEAFF
.,TRBJ2-1,TRBV20-1,TRBD2,TGCAGTGCTCCGACTAGCGGGCTCCACAATGAGCAGTTCTTC,CSAPTSGLHNEQFF
.,TRBJ2-6,TRBV9,.,TGTGCCAGCAGCGTAGAGAGGGGCTCTGGGGCCAACGTCCTGACTTTC,CASSVERGSGANVLTF
.,TRBJ2-3,TRBV9,.,TGTGCCAGCAGCGTCCAGGATACGCAGTATTTT,CASSVQDTQYF
.,TRBJ2-3,TRBV6-1,TRBD2,TGTGCCAGTGCCCCCCTCTTCTTAAGCGGGGGGGTGGATACGCAGTATTTT,CASAPLFLSGGVDTQYF
.,TRBJ2-1,TRBV9,TRBD1,TGTGCCAGCAGCGTAGCTAGGGGGACAGGGGATTACAATGAGCAGTTCTTC,CASSVARGTGDYNEQFF
.,TRBJ1-1,TRBV9,TRBD1,TGTGCCAGCAGCGGGGGACAGGGGGTCCCCTTCTTT,CASSGGQGVPFF
many,TRBJ1-1,TRBV7-3,.,TGTGCCAGCAGCGCCCAGGGTGGCACTGAAGCTTTCTTT,CASSAQGGTEAFF
.,TRBJ1-1,TRBV2,.,TGTGCCAGCATGCCGGGGAACACTGAAGCTTTCTTT,CASMPGNTEAFF
few,TRBJ1-2,TRBV10-3,.,TGTGCCATCAGTGAAGCGCTTCATGGCAGTCGACGATTC,CAISEALHGSRRF
few,TRBJ1-2,TRBV7-2,.,TGTGCCAGCAGCTTAGATCTGCGGGGCTACACCTTC,CASSLDLRGYTF
many,TRBJ1-5,TRBV7-2,.,TGTGCCAGCAGCTATGACCTGGATGGCAATCAGCCCCAGCATTTT,CASSYDLDGNQPQHF
many,TRBJ2-7,TRBV11-1,TRBD1,TGTGCCAGCAGCTTTCGGGGGGACAGGGTTTCCGAGCAGTACTTC,CASSFRGDRVSEQYF
many,TRBJ1-2,TRBV19,.,TGTGCCAGTACCACTACCCTCCGACAGGTCGGCTATGGCTACACCTTC,CASTTTLRQVGYGYTF
many,TRBJ2-7,TRBV12-3/TRBV12-4,.,TGTGCCAGCAGTTTACACCACGAGCAGTACTTC,CASSLHHEQYF
few,TRBJ2-1,TRBV11-2,TRBD2,TGTGCCAGCAGCATTAATAGCGGGCTCTCCTACAATGAGCAGTTCTTC,CASSINSGLSYNEQFF
many,TRBJ2-3,TRBV20-1,.,TGCAGTGCTAGGGGCCGATACACAGATACGCAGTATTTT,CSARGRYTDTQYF
.,TRBJ2-3,TRBV20-1,TRBD2,TGCAGTGCAAGCGAAAGGACTAGCGCGACAGATACGCAGTATTTT,CSASERTSATDTQYF
many,TRBJ1-2,TRBV2,.,TGTGCCAGCAGTGAAGTCAGGGCCGATAACTATGGCTACACCTTC,CASSEVRADNYGYTF
few,TRBJ2-2,TRBV19,.,TGTGCCAGTTGTCCCAGACAGACCGGGGAGCTGTTTTTT,CASCPRQTGELFF
many,TRBJ1-1,TRBV20-1,.,TGCAGTGCTACCCGGGACGCGGCTTTCTTT,CSATRDAAFF
.,TRBJ2-1,TRBV9,.,TGTGCCAGCAGCGTAGAAGGGATAGGATCCTACAATGAGCAGTCCTTC,CASSVEGIGSYNEQSF
many,TRBJ1-3,TRBV20-1,.,TGCAGTGCTCAGGGCGCGAGAAACACCATATATTTT,CSAQGARNTIYF
few,TRBJ2-5,TRBV10-1,TRBD2,TGTGCCAGCAGCCGGGGGGGAGGGGGGGAGACCCAGTACTTC,CASSRGGGGETQYF
.,TRBJ2-6,TRBV11-2,TRBD1,TGTGCCAGCAGCAGGGGACAGGGGTTTTCTGGGGCCAACGTCCTGACTTTC,CASSRGQGFSGANVLTF
many,TRBJ1-6,TRBV5-1,.,TGCGCCAGCAGCCCGATCGGGGATTCACCCCTCCACTTT,CASSPIGDSPLHF
many,TRBJ1-2,TRBV2,TRBD1,TGTGCCAGCAGCACCGGGACAGGGGATGGCTACACCTTC,CASSTGTGDGYTF
many,TRBJ1-1,TRBV7-9,.,TGTGCCAGCAGCGCAGAAACTGAAGCTTTCTTT,CASSAETEAFF
.,TRBJ1-2,TRBV30,.,TGTGCCTGGAGTCGAACCGAAGGCTACACCTTC,CAWSRTEGYTF